A single count supports the clone carrying this T cell receptor (beta chain). Antigen specificity is unknown. This is likely a read error, given that the CDR3 carries no conserved phenylalanine or tryptophan at its end. Because the CDR3's place on the DNA is in doubt, the DNA is left out and the CDR3 is given as listed by TCRdb. Each CDR3 protein gets one entry after TCRdb re-called the reads with MiXCR. The sample has under 10,000 distinct CDR3 sequences, under 55% seen once. The entry originates in a study of T cell repertoires in cytomegalovirus infection. Study results and caveats: The response measured ex vivo was dominated by TCR beta clonotypes (HLA-C-restricted and CMV-specific).

Counting both end residues, the CDR3 totals 19 amino acids. Germline CDR1 is SGHTA and CDR2 is FQGNSA. The receptor was derived from a human donor in good health (CMV status not recorded). Some clones in this sample may be carry-over from other donors' samples. The chain couples TRBV7-2 to TRBJ1-2; TRBD1 was called by the table and not checked on the DNA. Sequencing was carried out using PBMCs, sequenced either directly or after in vitro stimulation (not recorded which). The CDR3 is CASSLGGLTPTGLGSGYTL.